These 30 T cell receptor beta chains originate from one sample sequenced in a study of OX40 agonist ivuxolimab in advanced cancers. TCRdb's table, derived via immunoSEQ multiplex PCR, lists solely in-frame clones and lacks some. The sample lists 95,000 to 100,000 clones, 90% occurring once. This specimen was CD4+ or CD8+ T cells sorted from blood, taken in a trial of the OX40 agonist ivuxolimab. Every receptor here comes from an adult with an advanced solid tumor such as melanoma, head and neck, liver or kidney cancer.

The rearrangement joins TRBV19 to TRBJ1-3, with a tentative D call TRBD1 (5 bases). Germline lookup yields CDR1 LNHDA and CDR2 SQIVND (reference sequence). Trimming shortened V by 3 bases and J by 3 bases, and 12 bases separated the two germline ends. The CDR3 has 15 amino acids. This CDR3 is CASSIPGVNGNTIYF. As DNA, the CDR3 is TGTGCCAGTAGTATCCCGGGGGTAAATGGAAACACCATATATTTT. The full variable domain, with the rest looked up from reference TRBV19 and TRBJ1-3, is DGGITQSPKYLFRKEGQNVTLSCEQNLNHDAMYWYRQDPGQGLRLIYYSQIVNDFQKGDIAEGYSVSREKKESFPLTVTSAQKNPTAFYLCASSIPGVNGNTIYFGEGSWLTVV.

J is TRBJ2-5 and V is TRBV30; unclear D gene. V dropped 0 bases and J dropped 5 bases, with 7 bases sitting between them. Per germline, CDR1 GTSNPN and CDR2 SVGIG (reference sequence). The CDR3 totals 12 residues. The CDR3 reads CAWSVQPETQYF. The CDR3 region has the DNA TGTGCCTGGAGTGTGCAGCCGGAGACCCAGTACTTC.

The V call is TRBV12-5, the J call TRBJ1-1, with D perhaps matching TRBD1 (5 bases). The CDR3 spans 13 residues. With 6 bases removed from V and 0 bases from J, the gap between germline ends came to 8 bases. The germline gives CDR1 LGHNT, CDR2 FRNRAP. This CDR3 is CASGLTVNTEAFF. The CDR3 DNA is TGTGCTAGTGGCCTGACAGTGAACACTGAAGCTTTCTTT.

CDR3 in amino acids: CASSRFTRTSGGTDTQYF. CDR3 DNA: TGCGCCAGCAGCCGATTCACTCGGACTAGCGGAGGCACAGATACGCAGTATTTT. The chain combines TRBV5-1 with TRBJ2-3, with 10 positions matching TRBD2. V lost 4 bases, J lost 1 base, and 12 bases stayed unmatched. CDR1 and CDR2 (germline): SGHRS, YFSETQ. CDR3 length: 18 amino acids.

CDR3 nucleotides: TGTGGGGCGGGAGGACAAAACTACGAGCAGTACTTC. This encodes CGAGGQNYEQYF. The V and J genes are TRBV30 and TRBJ2-7; 8 bases map to TRBD2. CDR3 size: 12 residues. Germline CDR1 reads GTSNPN; CDR2 reads SVGIG (reference sequence).

The chain is built from TRBV11-3 and TRBJ1-1; D is uncertain. The CDR3 is 14 amino acids. CDR1 is SGHNT and CDR2 is YENEEA in the germline V gene. The V end was cut by 2 bases, the J end by 0 bases, with 7 bases between. As DNA, the CDR3 is TGTGCCAGCAGCTTACAACGGATGAACACTGAAGCTTTCTTT. Translating gives CASSLQRMNTEAFF. Full variable domain (missing parts from reference TRBV11-3 and TRBJ1-1): EAGVVQSPRYKIIEKKQPVAFWCNPISGHNTLYWYLQNLGQGPELLIRYENEEAVDDSQLPKDRFSAERLKGVDSTLKIQPAELGDSAVYLCASSLQRMNTEAFFGQGTRLTVV.

V is TRBV10-1 and J is TRBJ2-7; 8 bases map to TRBD2. Per germline, CDR1 WNHNN and CDR2 SYGVQD (reference sequence). The CDR3 loop spans 15 amino acids. The ends lost 3 bases at V and 2 bases at J; junction bases unmatched: 6. The CDR3 sequence is CASSDGRGAPYEQYF. DNA for the CDR3: TGCGCCAGCAGTGATGGGCGGGGGGCCCCCTACGAGCAGTACTTC.

The rearrangement joins TRBV9 to TRBJ2-2; no clear D. Trimming took off 1 base at V and 1 base at J, with 11 bases between the two ends. This CDR3 contains 16 residues. The germline V gene has CDR1 SGDLS and CDR2 YYNGEE. CDR3 residues: CASSVSPTQNTGELFF. CDR3 coding DNA: TGTGCCAGCAGCGTAAGTCCTACCCAGAACACCGGGGAGCTGTTTTTT.

V is TRBV30 and J is TRBJ2-7, with D perhaps TRBD1 or TRBD2 (5 bases each). The CDR3 sequence is 16 residues long. The germline V gene has CDR1 GTSNPN and CDR2 SVGIG (reference sequence). V gave up 7 bases and J gave up 1 base, with 23 bases separating them. This CDR3 reads CASREFLGRRSYEQYF. The CDR3, as DNA: TGTGCCTCACGCGAATTCTTGGGACGGAGATCCTACGAGCAGTACTTC.

This chain links TRBV27 with TRBJ2-4, with D perhaps TRBD1 (5 bases). With 10 bases removed from V and 2 bases from J, the gap between germline ends came to 12 bases. CDR1 is MNHEY, CDR2 SMNVEV, per germline (reference sequence). This CDR3 has 13 residues. CDR3 in DNA: TGTGCCAACCCCCAGGGTTCCAAAAACATTCAGTACTTC. Translation: CANPQGSKNIQYF.

The chain joins TRBV9 to TRBJ2-1, with 12 bases that match TRBD1. Germline V gives CDR1 SGDLS, CDR2 YYNGEE. V shed 2 bases, J shed 2 bases, and the junction held 20 bases outside the gene matches. This CDR3 is built from 22 residues. CDR3: CASSVSTRDRGQTGLPYNEQFF. In DNA form, the CDR3 reads TGTGCCAGCAGCGTGAGCACCCGGGACAGGGGGCAAACGGGACTACCCTACAATGAGCAGTTCTTC.

The rearrangement links TRBV7-2 to TRBJ1-1, with D possibly TRBD1 on 5 matching bases. Trimming left V 5 bases short and J 1 base short, with 14 bases between. The CDR3 loop spans 15 amino acids. Germline assignment: CDR1 SGHTA and CDR2 FQGNSA. The CDR3 sequence: CASSPALGENTEAFF. Written as DNA, the CDR3 is TGTGCCAGCAGCCCGGCCCTGGGGGAGAACACTGAAGCTTTCTTT.

The rearrangement uses TRBV5-4 and TRBJ2-7; D may be TRBD2 (6 bases). The germline V gene has CDR1 SGHNT and CDR2 YYREEE (reference sequence). CDR3 size: 15 residues. V lost 4 bases to trimming and J lost 6 bases, with 20 bases between them. CDR3 in amino acids: CASSRDGLTFGEQYF. In DNA form, the CDR3 reads TGTGCCAGCAGCAGGGACGGACTAACTTTCGGCGAGCAGTACTTC.

This chain links TRBV6-1 with TRBJ2-7; no definite D call. Germline V gene sequence: CDR1 MNHNS, CDR2 SASEGT. The length of the CDR3 is 11 residues. Trimming cost V 6 bases and J 2 bases, with 5 bases left between them. The CDR3 spells CASRSAYEQYF. The CDR3 DNA reads as TGTGCCAGCAGGTCCGCCTACGAGCAGTACTTC.

The chain joins TRBV7-2 to TRBJ2-4, with D hard to call. This CDR3 has 12 residues. Germline-derived CDR1 and CDR2 are SGHTA and FQGNSA. V was pared by 5 bases and J by 6 bases, with 8 bases between. DNA for the CDR3: TGTGCCAGCAGCGTAGTTCCAAACATTCAGTACTTC. Encoded protein: CASSVVPNIQYF.

This chain connects TRBV7-2 to TRBJ2-7; D is unclear. CDR1 and CDR2 (germline): SGHTA, FQGNSA. This CDR3 spans 15 amino acids. Trimming took 5 bases from V and 0 from J, leaving 14 bases between them. The CDR3 region has the DNA TGTGCCAGCAGCCCCCTAGGAATCACCTCCTACGAGCAGTACTTC. This encodes CASSPLGITSYEQYF.

The chain is built from TRBV7-2 and TRBJ2-5; 9 nucleotides align to TRBD2. V shed 5 bases, J shed 5 bases, and the junction held 9 bases outside the gene matches. This CDR3 comprises 15 residues. Germline V gene lookup returns CDR1 SGHTA and CDR2 FQGNSA. CDR3 coding DNA: TGTGCCAGCAGCGTTGTAGCGGGGGCTCCGGAGACCCAGTACTTC. Its protein is CASSVVAGAPETQYF.

The V call is TRBV27, the J call TRBJ2-2, with 8 bases matching TRBD2. This CDR3 region has 16 residues. Trimming removed 2 bases from V and 7 bases from J; junction bases left unmatched: 9. Germline CDR1 and CDR2: MNHEY and SMNVEV (reference sequence). DNA for the CDR3: TGTGCCAGCAGTTTAACCGGGAGGGCCGGTGGCGGGGAGCTGTTTTTT. It encodes CASSLTGRAGGGELFF.

The chain combines TRBV2 with TRBJ2-3; 8 bases line up with TRBD2. The CDR3 loop spans 14 amino acids. V was pared by 3 bases and J by 6 bases, with 5 bases of the junction left unmatched. CDR1 and CDR2 (germline): SNHLY, FYNNEI. CDR3 DNA sequence: TGTGCCAGCAGTGATTCGAGCGGGAGCGATACGCAGTATTTT. Amino acid sequence: CASSDSSGSDTQYF. The complete variable domain, with remaining parts taken from reference TRBV2 and TRBJ2-3, reads EPEVTQTPSHQVTQMGQEVILRCVPISNHLYFYWYRQILGQKVEFLVSFYNNEISEKSEIFDDQFSVERPDGSNFTLKIRSTKLEDSAMYFCASSDSSGSDTQYFGPGTRLTVL.

This rearrangement joins TRBV6-6 to TRBJ1-2, with 7 bases fitting TRBD1. The CDR3 extends over 15 amino acids. The V gene end was trimmed by 5 bases and the J gene end by 7 bases; junction bases not matched to a gene: 13. CDR1 MNHNY and CDR2 SVGAGI come from the germline V gene (reference sequence). The CDR3 reads CASSLDLQGRVGYTF. In DNA, the CDR3 is TGTGCCAGCAGTCTGGACCTACAGGGGCGGGTTGGCTACACCTTC.

The rearrangement uses TRBV11-3 and TRBJ2-7; perhaps TRBD2 as D (6 bases). The V end lost 1 base, the J end lost 0 bases, and 10 bases lay between the germline ends. CDR3 length: 15 amino acids. Germline V lookup: CDR1 SGHNT, CDR2 YENEEA. CDR3: CASSLGASDSYEQYF. The CDR3 DNA sequence: TGTGCCAGCAGCTTAGGGGCTAGCGACTCCTACGAGCAGTACTTC.

J is TRBJ2-1 and V is TRBV5-8; D may match TRBD1 or TRBD2 (5 bases each). The CDR3 is made up of 15 amino acids. CDR1 and CDR2 (germline): SGHTS, YDEGEE. V was pared by 6 bases and J by 0 bases, with 13 bases between. The CDR3 here is CASTTGTFSYNEQFF. CDR3 DNA sequence: TGTGCCAGCACTACGGGGACCTTCTCCTACAATGAGCAGTTCTTC.

The genes are TRBV5-7 and TRBJ2-7; possible D gene TRBD1, 6 bases. TRBV5-7 is noted as an ORF with a role that remains uncertain. The CDR3 totals 19 residues. The ends were cut back, 5 bases at V and 5 bases at J, with 32 bases in the middle. The CDR3 DNA reads TGTGCCAGCAGGACGACAGGTTTACAGCGGTCAGAGCCGTACCACGAGCAGTACTTC. Translating gives CASRTTGLQRSEPYHEQYF.

CDR3 nucleotide sequence: TGCAGCGTTGTTATAGGAGCGGGAGGAACCTTACATTCGTTCTTC. As protein: CSVVIGAGGTLHSFF. The chain is built from TRBV29-1 and TRBJ2-1; 9 nucleotides match TRBD2. This CDR3 spans 15 amino acids. J gave up 15 bases and V 4 bases, and 19 bases lay outside the gene matches. Germline V gene sequence: CDR1 SQVTM, CDR2 ANQGSEA.

The genes are TRBV28 and TRBJ2-3; possible D gene TRBD2, 8 bases. The CDR3 is 16 residues long. Germline V gene data show CDR1 as MDHEN and CDR2 as SYDVKM. Trimming removed 6 bases at V and 4 bases at J, with 20 bases between. CDR3 in DNA: TGTGCCAGCAGAGGACAGGCGGGAGGAGACTCAGATACGCAGTATTTT. Translated, it gives CASRGQAGGDSDTQYF.

V usage is TRBV27 and J usage is TRBJ2-7; D is undetermined. V was clipped by 4 bases and J by 3 bases, with 13 bases between them. Germline values: CDR1 MNHEY, CDR2 SMNVEV (reference sequence). The CDR3 spans 14 residues. The CDR3, as DNA: TGTGCCAGCAGTTCCGGCGTTCCGAGCTACGAGCAGTACTTC. This encodes CASSSGVPSYEQYF.

This chain links TRBV19 with TRBJ2-6; D could derive from TRBD1 or TRBD2 (6 bases each). The length of the CDR3 is 17 residues. The V end lost 6 bases, the J end lost 0 bases, and 15 bases lay between the germline ends. CDR1 is LNHDA and CDR2 is SQIVND in the germline V gene (reference sequence). For the CDR3, the DNA is TGTGCCAGTAGGCCGACAGGAGGGGCCTCTGGGGCCAACGTCCTGACTTTC. It specifies CASRPTGGASGANVLTF.

This clone appeared a single time. The chain joins TRBV7-9 to TRBJ2-2; D call uncertain. Germline V gene lookup returns CDR1 SEHNR and CDR2 FQNEAQ (reference sequence). This CDR3 spans 16 amino acids. Trimming took 2 bases from V and 4 from J, leaving 14 bases between them. The CDR3 region is CASSLNRVSPTGELFF. The CDR3 region has the DNA TGTGCCAGCAGCTTAAACCGGGTCTCTCCCACCGGGGAGCTGTTTTTT. Together with reference TRBV7-9 and TRBJ2-2, the CDR3 gives the full variable domain: DTGVSQNPRHKITKRGQNVTFRCDPISEHNRLYWYRQTLGQGPEFLTYFQNEAQLEKSRLLSDRFSAERPKGSFSTLEIQRTEQGDSAMYLCASSLNRVSPTGELFFGEGSRLTVL.

In this sample, this clone turned up once. The rearrangement joins TRBV5-6 to TRBJ2-1, with 9 bases lining up with TRBD2. The CDR3 sequence is 16 residues long. Germline V gene sequence: CDR1 SGHDT, CDR2 YYEEEE. V shed 3 bases, J shed 4 bases, and the junction held 8 bases outside the gene matches. The CDR3 protein is CASSWVREGRYNEQFF. In DNA form, the CDR3 reads TGTGCCAGCAGCTGGGTGCGGGAGGGCCGATACAATGAGCAGTTCTTC.

This sequence joins TRBV5-4 and TRBJ2-5, with 7 bases that match TRBD2. The CDR3 runs to 17 residues. The V and J ends lost 0 bases and 0 bases, in that order; junction bases with no gene match: 8. Germline V CDR1 and CDR2: SGHNT, YYREEE (reference sequence). The DNA of the CDR3 is TGTGCCAGCAGCTTGGGGCTAGCGGAGCCGTACCAAGAGACCCAGTACTTC. It yields the protein CASSLGLAEPYQETQYF.